Below, 13 T cell receptor beta chains from the same sample are listed, as sequenced in a study of blood T cell repertoires in COVID-19. Only in-frame clones appear in the TCRdb table, and some are missing; sequencing was by immunoSEQ multiplex PCR. The sample yields about 120,000 clones, 87% seen once. Source material: peripheral blood. All receptors come from a woman between 65 and 79 years old with acute or convalescent COVID-19.

The gene calls are TRBV7-3 and TRBJ2-1; TRBD1 agrees at 9 bases. V lost 3 bases and J lost 7; bases outside the gene matches: 4. The CDR3 is made up of 14 amino acids. Germline V lookup: CDR1 SGHTA, CDR2 FQGTGA. CDR3 in DNA: TGTGCCAGCAGCTTGCCCGGACAGGGGAATGAGCAGTTCTTC. This translates into CASSLPGQGNEQFF.

This chain joins TRBV2 and TRBJ2-5; 7 positions agree with TRBD2. Per the germline V gene, CDR1 is SNHLY and CDR2 is FYNNEI. Trimming took 7 bases from V and 5 from J; bases not matched to a gene: 13. This CDR3 contains 15 residues. The CDR3 sequence: CASNGVGGGRETQYF. The CDR3 DNA follows: TGTGCCAGCAACGGTGTCGGCGGGGGTCGGGAGACCCAGTACTTC. Complete variable domain (other parts from reference TRBV2 and TRBJ2-5): EPEVTQTPSHQVTQMGQEVILRCVPISNHLYFYWYRQILGQKVEFLVSFYNNEISEKSEIFDDQFSVERPDGSNFTLKIRSTKLEDSAMYFCASNGVGGGRETQYFGPGTRLLVL.

The gene calls are TRBV19 and TRBJ1-1; tentative D call: TRBD1 (5 bases). V was shortened by 0 bases and J by 1 base, with 21 bases between the two germline ends. Germline values: CDR1 LNHDA, CDR2 SQIVND (reference sequence). The CDR3 covers 19 residues. CDR3 bases: TGTGCCAGTAGTATAGAGCGGGGGAGTTGGGAGGGGACGAACACTGAAGCTTTCTTT. Amino acids: CASSIERGSWEGTNTEAFF.

The chain couples TRBV30 to TRBJ2-5; tentatively, D is TRBD2 (5 bases). Trimming shortened V by 1 base and J by 1 base, and 7 bases separated the two germline ends. The CDR3 spans 13 residues. CDR1 GTSNPN and CDR2 SVGIG come from the germline V gene (reference sequence). The CDR3 spells CAWSASRQETQYF. The CDR3 bases are TGTGCCTGGAGTGCTAGCCGCCAAGAGACCCAGTACTTC.

The gene calls are TRBV27 and TRBJ2-3; 8 bases align to TRBD2. Germline trimming cut 3 bases from V and 6 bases from J; bases unmatched to any gene: 8. The length of the CDR3 is 15 residues. Germline V gene sequence: CDR1 MNHEY, CDR2 SMNVEV (reference sequence). The CDR3 DNA sequence: TGTGCCAGCAGTTTCCCCGGGGGGGGAGAGGATACGCAGTATTTT. As protein: CASSFPGGGEDTQYF.

This clone has just one count. This sequence joins TRBV11-2 and TRBJ2-3; D may be TRBD1 (5 bases). Trimming took off 6 bases at V and 2 bases at J, with 21 bases between the two ends. This CDR3 has 17 residues. Per germline, CDR1 SGHAT and CDR2 FQNNGV. In nucleotides, the CDR3 is TGTGCCAGCAGTCATAAGGGCAGGGTTCCCCCCACAGATACGCAGTATTTT. Its protein product is CASSHKGRVPPTDTQYF.

Comment on this clone: Different DNA sequences within this sample yield the same CDR3. The J gene is TRBJ2-1, the V gene TRBV19; D is uncertain. The germline V gene has CDR1 LNHDA and CDR2 SQIVND (reference sequence). This CDR3 region has 13 residues. The ends were cut back, 0 bases at V and 3 bases at J, with 3 bases in the middle. The CDR3 region is CASSIDSYNEQFF. The CDR3 DNA sequence: TGTGCCAGTAGTATAGACAGCTACAATGAGCAGTTCTTC.

V gene TRBV29-1 combines with J gene TRBJ1-1, with 7 bases aligning to TRBD1. Germline loops: CDR1 SQVTM, CDR2 ANQGSEA. J lost 0 bases, V lost 6 bases, and 7 bases had no gene match. The CDR3 is made up of 14 amino acids. The CDR3 spells CSVRGQRLNTEAFF. The CDR3 DNA is TGCAGCGTGCGGGGACAGAGACTGAACACTGAAGCTTTCTTT.

V is TRBV4-2 and J is TRBJ1-3, with D possibly being TRBD1 (6 bases). Germline V gene data show CDR1 as LGHNA and CDR2 as YNFKEQ. The CDR3 has 16 residues. V lost 0 bases and J lost 4, with 13 bases in between. Here the CDR3 reads CASSQDWRGGGNTIYF. In DNA, the CDR3 is TGTGCCAGCAGCCAAGATTGGCGGGGGGGCGGAAACACCATATATTTT.

In DNA, the CDR3 is TGTGCCAGCAGTCCGATTACCGACAGGGCAGATGGCTACACCTTC. This gives the protein CASSPITDRADGYTF. The gene calls are TRBV6-5 and TRBJ1-2, with 7 bases matching TRBD1. V gave up 5 bases and J gave up 6 bases; unmatched junction bases: 12. The CDR3 contains 15 residues. Germline V CDR1 and CDR2: MNHEY, SVGAGI.

V is TRBV6-1 and J is TRBJ2-3; D is uncertain. Germline V lookup: CDR1 MNHNS, CDR2 SASEGT. V was clipped by 3 bases and J by 0 bases, with 7 bases between them. This CDR3 is built from 14 residues. The CDR3 here is CASSDTRSTDTQYF. In DNA form, the CDR3 reads TGTGCCAGCAGTGATACCAGGAGCACAGATACGCAGTATTTT.

This clone has just a few counts. The chain joins TRBV30 to TRBJ1-5, with 9 bases aligning to TRBD1. The germline gives CDR1 GTSNPN, CDR2 SVGIG (reference sequence). Trimming cost V 2 bases and J 0 bases; bases outside gene matches: 8. This CDR3 has 17 residues. CDR3 residues: CAWSRTGALYSNQPQHF. As DNA, the CDR3 is TGTGCCTGGAGTCGGACAGGGGCCCTCTATAGCAATCAGCCCCAGCATTTT.

CDR3 loop: CASTPQGGGDEQFF. The CDR3 nucleotides are TGTGCCAGCACCCCCCAAGGGGGGGGCGATGAGCAGTTCTTC. The chain has TRBV5-4 and TRBJ2-1; possibly TRBD2 for D (7 bases). Germline-derived CDR1 and CDR2 are SGHNT and YYREEE (reference sequence). V was clipped by 6 bases and J by 8 bases, with 18 bases between them. The CDR3 covers 14 residues.